The 5 T cell receptor beta chains reported below all come from one sample, sequenced in a study of shared clonotypes between healthy human individuals. The protocol was immunoSEQ multiplex PCR, while the TCRdb copy is restricted to in-frame clones and leaves out a portion. The table has over a million clones, roughly 98% seen once. The source material was naive CD4+ T cells sorted from blood. Subset indicated: CD45RA+ positively selected. The receptors here all came from a young man in good health.

This sequence joins TRBV11-2 and TRBJ2-1, with unresolved D. The CDR3 is made up of 13 amino acids. Trimming cost V 3 bases and J 8 bases, with 11 bases left between them. The germline CDR1 and CDR2 sequences are SGHAT and FQNNGV. The CDR3 DNA reads TGTGCCAGCAGCTTTCTATTTTCGGATGAGCAGTTCTTC. Protein product: CASSFLFSDEQFF.

The rearrangement links TRBV1 to TRBJ2-7; the tabulated D call, TRBD1, remains unverified against the DNA. TRBV1 is deemed a pseudogene. There are 16 residues in the CDR3. Here the CDR3 DNA reads TGCACCAGCAGCCAAGATTGGGACAGGGGGCCCTACGAGCAGTACTTC. It specifies CTSSQDWDRGPYEQYF.

This chain links TRBV4-1 with TRBJ2-1; no firm D call. Trimming removed 4 bases from V and 8 bases from J, with 15 bases in between. The CDR3 covers 14 residues. Germline CDR1 and CDR2: MGHRA and YSYEKL. The CDR3 nucleotides read TGCGCCAGCAGCCCCCTACAGAGACCTCATGAGCAGTTCTTC. Translation gives CASSPLQRPHEQFF.

V gene TRBV27 combines with J gene TRBJ1-5; D is unresolved. Germline V gene data show CDR1 as MNHEY and CDR2 as SMNVEV (reference sequence). The V gene lost 5 bases and the J gene lost 2 bases, with 13 bases spanning the gap. CDR3 length: 15 residues. Here the CDR3 reads CASSQTRRGNQPQHF. For the CDR3, the DNA is TGTGCCAGCAGTCAAACTCGGAGGGGCAATCAGCCCCAGCATTTT.

This clone has a single count. The gene calls are TRBV5-8 and TRBJ1-5; D is undetermined. The CDR3 extends over 16 amino acids. Germline V gene sequence: CDR1 SGHTS, CDR2 YDEGEE. The V and J ends lost 0 bases and 2 bases respectively, with 12 bases between them. CDR3 amino acids: CASSLEEPDGNQPQHF. CDR3 bases: TGTGCCAGCAGCTTGGAGGAACCGGACGGCAATCAGCCCCAGCATTTT.